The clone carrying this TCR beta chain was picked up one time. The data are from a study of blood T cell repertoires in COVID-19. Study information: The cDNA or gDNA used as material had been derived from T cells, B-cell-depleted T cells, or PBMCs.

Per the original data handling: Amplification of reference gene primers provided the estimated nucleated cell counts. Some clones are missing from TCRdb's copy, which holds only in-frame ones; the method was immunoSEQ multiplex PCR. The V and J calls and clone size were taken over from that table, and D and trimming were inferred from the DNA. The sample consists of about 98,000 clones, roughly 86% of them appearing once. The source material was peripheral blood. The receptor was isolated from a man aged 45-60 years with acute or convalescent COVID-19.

The CDR3, as DNA: TGTGCCAGCAGCTCCCGGGACAGGGGGCGGACTACTGAAGCTTTCTTT. As protein: CASSSRDRGRTTEAFF. This chain links TRBV5-4 with TRBJ1-1; 12 positions match TRBD1. The CDR3 loop spans 16 amino acids. V shed 3 bases, J shed 5 bases, and the junction held 8 bases outside the gene matches. Per germline, CDR1 SGHNT and CDR2 YYREEE (reference sequence).